These 25 T cell receptor gamma chains were all obtained from the same sample, sequenced in a study of gamma-delta chains in newborns, infants, children. TCRdb reran clone calling via CATT on the reads. Of some 1,200 gamma-chain clones listed, over 50% are singletons. Material for sequencing was blood. The receptors originated from a child who was a newborn, infant or young child, either healthy, febrile or measles-vaccinated (not recorded which).

This clone is judged large. The genes are TRGV3 and TRGJ1 or TRGJ2. As TCRdb names no J gene, one was assigned here on the basis of a DNA match to germline. Per the germline V gene, CDR1 is VTNTFY and CDR2 is YDVSTARD (reference sequence). The CDR3 is 13 residues long. The V and J ends lost 0 bases and 5 bases, in that order; junction bases with no gene match: 4. The CDR3 is CATWDRRDYKKLF. CDR3 nucleotide sequence: TGTGCCACCTGGGACAGGCGGGATTATAAGAAACTCTTT.

In regard to this clone: This likely traces to a read error, being one base from a far larger clone. No J gene call was made, and the V gene is TRGV2. Germline V CDR1 and CDR2: EGSNGY, YDSYNSKV. The CDR3 totals 12 residues. CDR3 protein: CATWDGQYKKLF. The CDR3, as DNA: TGTGCCACCTGGGACGGGCAATATAAGAAGCTCTTT.

In regard to this clone: A far larger clone is one base from this, pointing to a likely read error. Within the sample, other DNA sequences also encode this same CDR3. This chain joins TRGV2 and TRGJ1 or TRGJ2. The J gene was missing in TCRdb and was found by matching the end of the DNA to germline. This CDR3 contains 13 residues. CDR1 and CDR2 (germline): EGSNGY, YDSYNSKV. This chain's CDR3 is CATWDGLRCKKLF. The CDR3 region has the DNA TGCGCCACCTGGGACGGGCTCCGGTGCAAGAAACTCTTT.

This clone turned up a few times. The CDR3 spells CATWYYYKKLF. The CDR3 DNA reads TGTGCCACCTGGTATTATTATAAGAAACTCTTT. The chain links TRGV2 to TRGJ1 or TRGJ2. V was clipped by 6 bases and J by 2 bases; unmatched bases: 1. The CDR3 runs 11 residues. Germline V gene data show CDR1 as EGSNGY and CDR2 as YDSYNSKV.

This clone is classed as large. The chain has TRGV8 and TRGJP2. The germline gives CDR1 VENAVY, CDR2 YDSYNSRV. There are 16 residues in the CDR3. V shed 6 bases, J shed 0 bases, and the junction held 10 bases outside the gene matches. CDR3 protein: CATWLRIYSSDWIKTF. The CDR3 DNA is TGTGCCACCTGGTTACGAATATATAGTAGTGATTGGATCAAGACGTTT.

A word on this clone: A read error likely explains this, since a far larger clone differs by one base. The CDR3 is CATCDAYHKKLF. In nucleotides, the CDR3 is TGTGCCACCTGTGACGCGTATCATAAGAAACTCTTT. Without a V gene call, the J gene is given as TRGJ1 or TRGJ2. The CDR3 runs to 12 residues.

V gene TRGV3 combines with J gene TRGJ1 or TRGJ2. The J gene is absent in TCRdb and was assigned here via DNA matching to germline. Germline assignment: CDR1 VTNTFY and CDR2 YDVSTARD (reference sequence). Germline trimming cut 0 bases from V and 0 bases from J; bases unmatched to any gene: 5. The CDR3 consists of 15 residues. The CDR3 protein is CATWDRPRNYYKKLF. DNA for the CDR3: TGTGCCACCTGGGACAGGCCGAGGAATTATTATAAGAAACTCTTT.

A few counts support this clone. This chain joins TRGV9 and TRGJ1 or TRGJ2. As TCRdb names no J gene, one was assigned here on the basis of a DNA match to germline. Germline V CDR1 and CDR2: GITISATS, ISYDGTV (reference sequence). CDR3 length: 15 amino acids. With 4 bases clipped from V and 2 bases from J, the junction kept 11 bases outside the gene matches. The CDR3 sequence: CALWEFKRDYYKKLF. The CDR3, as DNA: TGTGCCTTGTGGGAATTCAAGAGGGATTATTATAAGAAACTCTTT.

In this sample, this clone turned up a few times. The V call is TRGV9, the J call TRGJP2. Here the J gene came from matching the DNA to germline, since TCRdb omits it. V dropped 9 bases and J dropped 10; count of bases not matched to a gene: 11. This CDR3 region has 12 residues. Germline V lookup: CDR1 GITISATS, CDR2 ISYDGTV (reference sequence). This CDR3 reads CALRAPGWIKTF. The CDR3 bases are TGTGCCTTGAGGGCCCCGGGTTGGATCAAGACGTTT.

The rearrangement links TRGV3 to TRGJ1 or TRGJ2. The J gene was missing in TCRdb and was found by matching the end of the DNA to germline. The germline V gene has CDR1 VTNTFY and CDR2 YDVSTARD (reference sequence). With 0 bases clipped from V and 8 bases from J, the junction kept 13 bases outside the gene matches. The CDR3 sequence is 15 residues long. This CDR3 is CATWDRPILDHKKLF. The CDR3, as DNA: TGTGCCACCTGGGACAGGCCGATTCTTGATCATAAGAAACTCTTT.

The chain uses TRGV2 and TRGJ1 or TRGJ2. Because TCRdb records no J gene, it was assigned here through a match of the DNA to germline. Per the germline V gene, CDR1 is EGSNGY and CDR2 is YDSYNSKV. Trimming removed 3 bases from V and 6 bases from J; junction bases left unmatched: 11. This CDR3 spans 14 amino acids. The CDR3 sequence: CATWDWLRGYKKLF. The DNA for the CDR3 is TGTGCCACCTGGGACTGGCTTCGAGGTTATAAGAAACTCTTT.

As to this clone: A read error may be the cause here, since a much bigger clone is one base away. The V gene is TRGV5, the J gene TRGJ1 or TRGJ2. TCRdb offers no J gene call, so here the DNA was matched to germline to obtain one. This CDR3 comprises 13 residues. Germline V gene data show CDR1 as VINAFY and CDR2 as YDVSNSKD. V was pared by 4 bases and J by 4 bases, with 7 bases of the junction left unmatched. In DNA form, the CDR3 reads TGTGCCACCTGGGATAGGCCATATTATAAGAAACTCTTT. Translation: CATWDRPYYKKLF.

On this clone itself: A far larger clone is one base from this, pointing to a likely read error. The rearrangement uses TRGV3 and TRGJ1 or TRGJ2. Here the J gene was assigned by germline matching of the DNA, as TCRdb has none. This CDR3 contains 13 residues. Germline loops: CDR1 VTNTFY, CDR2 YDVSTARD (reference sequence). V dropped 0 bases and J dropped 6; count of bases not matched to a gene: 5. The CDR3 loop reads CATWDRCAYKKLF. The DNA for the CDR3 is TGTGCCACCTGGGACAGGTGCGCTTATAAGAAACTCTTT.

As concerns this clone: A much bigger clone sits one base away, suggesting this may be a read error. The chain couples TRGV4 to TRGJ1 or TRGJ2. No J gene was available from TCRdb, and it was assigned here by a germline match of the DNA. Germline-derived CDR1 and CDR2 are EGSTGY and YDSYTSSV. CDR3 length equals 13 residues. Here the CDR3 DNA reads TGTGCCACCTGGGATGGGCCAAATTATGAGAAACTCTTT. Protein product: CATWDGPNYEKLF.

To note about this clone: Compared with germline, one end of the junction differs, possibly owing to a read error. Other DNA sequences within the sample encode an identical CDR3. CDR3 in amino acids: CATWDGRRYKKLF. The DNA of the CDR3 is TGCGCCACCTGGGATGGGCGACGGTATAAGAAACTCTTT. This chain uses TRGV4 with TRGJ1 or TRGJ2. The J gene was missing in TCRdb and was found by matching the end of the DNA to germline. The CDR3 totals 13 residues. Germline V lookup: CDR1 EGSTGY, CDR2 YDSYTSSV.

This clone is termed large. The chain employs TRGV5 and TRGJ1 or TRGJ2. This CDR3 is built from 11 residues. CDR1 VINAFY and CDR2 YDVSNSKD come from the germline V gene. After removal of 5 bases from V and 3 bases from J, the junction contained 1 base not matched to a gene. CDR3 in amino acids: CATWVYYKKLF. CDR3 DNA: TGTGCCACCTGGGTTTATTATAAGAAACTCTTT.

This clone appeared a single time. CDR3 sequence (DNA): TGTGCCTTGTGGGAGGCACCAGAGTCGGGCAAAAAAATCCAGGTATTT. It yields the protein CALWEAPESGKKIQVF. The V gene call is TRGV9, and the J gene call is absent. The CDR3 contains 16 residues. The germline V gene encodes CDR1 GITISATS and CDR2 ISYDGTV (reference sequence).

The J gene was recorded as TRGJ1 or TRGJ2; no V gene was called. The CDR3 is 13 residues long. This CDR3 reads CATFDTTYYKKLF. In DNA form, the CDR3 reads TGTGCCACCTTTGACACCACTTATTATAAGAAACTCTTT.

This clone came up a few times. This CDR3 is CALWEVHSELGKKIKVF. Written as DNA, the CDR3 is TGTGCCTTGTGGGAGGTGCATTCGGAGTTGGGCAAAAAAATCAAGGTATTT. The J gene is TRGJP, the V gene TRGV9. Germline matching of the DNA provided the J gene here, since TCRdb leaves it blank. Germline CDR1 GITISATS, CDR2 ISYDGTV (reference sequence). J gave up 7 bases and V 0 bases, and 6 bases lay outside the gene matches. The CDR3 extends over 17 amino acids.

The V call is TRGV9, the J call TRGJP. The J gene, not given by TCRdb, was assigned here from a germline match of the nucleotide sequence. Trimming took 2 bases from V and 7 from J; bases not matched to a gene: 5. CDR1 is GITISATS and CDR2 is ISYDGTV in the germline V gene (reference sequence). This CDR3 region has 16 residues. CDR3 region: CALWEAVELGKKIKVF. The CDR3 bases are TGTGCCTTGTGGGAGGCGGTGGAGTTGGGCAAAAAAATCAAGGTATTT.

A single count supports this clone. A much more abundant neighbour one base away suggests this may be a read error. The gene calls are TRGV2 and TRGJ1 or TRGJ2. The J gene, not given by TCRdb, was assigned here from a germline match of the nucleotide sequence. CDR1 is EGSNGY, CDR2 YDSYNSKV, per germline. The CDR3 contains 12 residues. DNA for the CDR3: TGTGCCACCTGGGACGGGCATTATATGAAACTCTTT. Translating it yields CATWDGHYMKLF.

By sample fraction, this clone is large. This sample includes further DNA sequences coding for the same CDR3. V is TRGV2 and J is TRGJ1 or TRGJ2. No J segment appears in TCRdb, so it was assigned here by matching the sequence to germline. The ends lost 0 bases at V and 11 bases at J; junction bases unmatched: 4. Germline V lookup: CDR1 EGSNGY, CDR2 YDSYNSKV. The CDR3 runs 11 residues. The CDR3 is CATWDGPEKLF. In DNA, the CDR3 is TGTGCCACCTGGGACGGGCCAGAGAAACTCTTT.

Details on this clone: This may arise from a read error, as a much more abundant clone is one base away. J is TRGJ1 or TRGJ2 and V is TRGV3. The J gene, left out of TCRdb, was set here by checking the DNA against germline. The CDR3 extends over 15 amino acids. The V segment lost 0 bases and the J segment 10 bases; nucleotides outside the gene matches: 15. Germline-derived CDR1 and CDR2 are VTNTFY and YDVSTARD (reference sequence). The CDR3: CATWDRPILIQKKLF. CDR3 coding DNA: TGTGCCACCTGGGACAGGCCGATTCTTATTCAGAAGAAACTCTTT.

This clone was picked up a small number of times. The chain employs TRGV3 and TRGJ1 or TRGJ2. The CDR3 has 13 residues. Germline V gives CDR1 VTNTFY, CDR2 YDVSTARD (reference sequence). Trimming cost V 1 base and J 3 bases; bases outside gene matches: 3. The CDR3 reads CATWDSFYYKKLF. The CDR3 nucleotides read TGTGCCACCTGGGACAGCTTTTATTATAAGAAACTCTTT.

CDR3 nucleotides: TGTGCCACCTGGGATGGGAGGAATTATTATAAGAAACTCTTT. This translates into CATWDGRNYYKKLF. The chain couples TRGV4 to TRGJ1 or TRGJ2. The J gene is absent in TCRdb and was assigned here via DNA matching to germline. From germline, CDR1 is EGSTGY and CDR2 YDSYTSSV. The CDR3 loop spans 14 amino acids. V gave up 0 bases and J gave up 0 bases; unmatched junction bases: 2.